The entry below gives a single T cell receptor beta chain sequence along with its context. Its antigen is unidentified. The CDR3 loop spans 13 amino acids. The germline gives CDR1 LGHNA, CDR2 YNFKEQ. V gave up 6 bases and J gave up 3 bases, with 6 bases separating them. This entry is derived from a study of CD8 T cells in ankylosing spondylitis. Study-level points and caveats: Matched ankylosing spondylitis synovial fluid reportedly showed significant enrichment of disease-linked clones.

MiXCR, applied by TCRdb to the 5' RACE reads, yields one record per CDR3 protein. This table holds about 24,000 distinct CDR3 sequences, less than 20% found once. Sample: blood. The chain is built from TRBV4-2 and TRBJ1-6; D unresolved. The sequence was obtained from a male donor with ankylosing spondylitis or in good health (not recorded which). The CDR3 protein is CASRGLYNSPLHF. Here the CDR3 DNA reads TGTGCCAGCAGAGGGCTCTATAATTCACCCCTCCACTTT.